This T cell receptor beta chain was profiled in a study of blood T cell repertoires in COVID-19. Across the whole study: Whether acute or convalescent, the COVID-19 samples came from the United States, Italy and Spain. In each case, the material was cDNA or gDNA derived from T cells, B-cell-depleted T cells, or PBMCs.

The CDR3 is 16 residues long. Per germline, CDR1 LGHNA and CDR2 YSLEER. V was pared by 0 bases and J by 6 bases, with 9 bases of the junction left unmatched. Authors' methods: Estimation of nucleated cell counts was performed using reference gene primer amplification. TCRdb's copy holds only in-frame clones and misses some; the assay was immunoSEQ multiplex PCR. The V and J calls and clone size are taken from that table; D and trimming were inferred from the DNA. The sample contains roughly 200,000 clones, around 83% of which appear only once. This receptor was identified in a man in his forties or fifties with active or convalescent COVID-19. Sequenced: peripheral blood. The chain employs TRBV4-3 and TRBJ1-1, with 8 bases that match TRBD1. DNA for the CDR3: TGCGCCAGCAGCCAAGACCGGCAGGGGGCGCACCCTGAAGCTTTCTTT. Its translation: CASSQDRQGAHPEAFF.